The 10 T cell receptor beta chains presented below share a single source sample, sequenced in a study of T cells in Graves' hyperthyroidism and ophthalmopathy. Amplification of TCR beta CDR3 regions was performed using RNA transcripts as template. The primer set for the first-round RT-PCR of the TCR CDR3 was HTBI. TCRdb re-derived calls from the multiplex PCR reads in MiXCR, one entry per CDR3 protein. The sample holds fewer than 900,000 distinct CDR3 sequences, 16% seen once. Sequencing was carried out using blood. The receptors were sampled from a man aged 18 to 35 with Graves' hyperthyroidism.

This clonotype showed up just a few times. The chain carries TRBV7-6 and TRBJ2-2; TRBD2 is a possible D gene (6 bases). V lost 2 bases to trimming and J lost 7 bases, with 17 bases between them. Germline V CDR1 and CDR2: SGHVS, FNYEAQ. The CDR3 runs 16 residues. The CDR3 DNA follows: TGTGCCAGCAGCTTATTAGGAGGGAGTTATCTCGGGGAGCTGTTTTTT. Encoded protein: CASSLLGGSYLGELFF.

In regard to this clonotype: This could be a read error, since a much larger clone is one nucleotide away. The V gene is TRBV7-2, the J gene TRBJ2-7; 8 bases fit TRBD2. Unmatched junction bases numbered 10, after V lost 5 bases and J lost 7 bases. The CDR3 contains 14 residues. Germline loops: CDR1 SGHTA, CDR2 FQGNSA. The CDR3: CASSPETSVWEQYF. The CDR3 DNA reads TGTGCCAGCAGCCCCGAGACTAGCGTGTGGGAGCAGTACTTC.

The V gene is TRBV6-1, the J gene TRBJ1-5, with D possibly matching TRBD1 (5 bases). V lost 6 bases and J lost 8, with 14 bases in between. The CDR3 has 13 amino acids. Germline loops: CDR1 MNHNS, CDR2 SASEGT. The CDR3 DNA follows: TGTGCCAGCAGCCTGCAGGGTTCAGAGCCCCAGCATTTT. Protein: CASSLQGSEPQHF.

This clonotype was seen a single time. The gene calls are TRBV27 and TRBJ1-2, with 8 bases lining up with TRBD1. Germline loops: CDR1 MNHEY, CDR2 SMNVEV (reference sequence). This CDR3 region has 13 residues. V was clipped by 5 bases and J by 4 bases; unmatched bases: 3. The CDR3 reads CASSQDRVYGYTF. For the CDR3, the DNA is TGTGCCAGCAGTCAGGACAGGGTCTATGGCTACACCTTC.

This clonotype was detected ten times or more. CDR3 sequence: CASSFRTAFEQYF. The CDR3 coding sequence is TGCGCCAGCAGCTTCAGGACAGCTTTCGAGCAGTACTTC. This rearrangement joins TRBV5-1 to TRBJ2-7; weak D call: TRBD1 (6 bases). The length of the CDR3 is 13 residues. The V gene lost 2 bases and the J gene lost 6 bases, with 12 bases spanning the gap. Germline assignment: CDR1 SGHRS and CDR2 YFSETQ.

J is TRBJ2-7 and V is TRBV20-1; D is tentatively TRBD1 or TRBD2 (6 bases each). The CDR3 has 12 residues. The germline V gene has CDR1 DFQATT and CDR2 SNEGSKA (reference sequence). The V end lost 1 base, the J end lost 7 bases, and 11 bases lay between the germline ends. CDR3 sequence: CSARGQAGEQYF. The CDR3 bases are TGCAGTGCTAGAGGACAGGCGGGGGAGCAGTACTTC.

This clonotype showed up just a few times. The chain couples TRBV5-1 to TRBJ2-7; D is unclear. Germline CDR1 and CDR2: SGHRS and YFSETQ. Trimming took 2 bases from V and 0 from J, leaving 6 bases between them. The CDR3 has 13 residues. The CDR3 loop is CASSFKDSYEQYF. For the CDR3, the DNA is TGCGCCAGCAGCTTTAAAGACTCCTACGAGCAGTACTTC.

This clonotype was detected ten times or more. The rearrangement uses TRBV20-1 and TRBJ2-5; D is perhaps TRBD2 (5 bases). The CDR3 spans 11 residues. V was clipped by 3 bases and J by 3 bases, with 5 bases between them. Germline loops: CDR1 DFQATT, CDR2 SNEGSKA (reference sequence). The CDR3 region is CSASGEETQYF. The DNA of the CDR3 is TGCAGTGCTAGCGGGGAAGAGACCCAGTACTTC.

J is TRBJ1-6 and V is TRBV9, with TRBD1 matching 7 bases. V dropped 1 base and J dropped 6; count of bases not matched to a gene: 7. Germline lookup yields CDR1 SGDLS and CDR2 YYNGEE. The CDR3 is made up of 16 amino acids. The chain's CDR3 is CASSVQGVLGNSPLHF. The CDR3 DNA follows: TGTGCCAGCAGCGTACAGGGGGTTTTAGGTAATTCACCCCTCCACTTT.

This clonotype was counted at least ten times. This sequence joins TRBV2 and TRBJ2-2; weak D call: TRBD2 (5 bases). V lost 4 bases, J lost 2 bases, and 11 bases lay in between. This CDR3 is built from 15 residues. CDR1 is SNHLY, CDR2 FYNNEI, per germline. The CDR3 sequence: CASSVERINTGELFF. CDR3 nucleotide sequence: TGTGCCAGCAGTGTGGAGCGGATTAACACCGGGGAGCTGTTTTTT. Filled out from reference TRBV2 and TRBJ2-2, the complete variable domain reads EPEVTQTPSHQVTQMGQEVILRCVPISNHLYFYWYRQILGQKVEFLVSFYNNEISEKSEIFDDQFSVERPDGSNFTLKIRSTKLEDSAMYFCASSVERINTGELFFGEGSRLTVL.